The text below deals with one T cell receptor beta chain. Its specificity is not known. Trimming took 7 bases from V and 1 from J, leaving 16 bases between them. In germline, CDR1 is MNHNS, CDR2 SASEGT. The CDR3 has 15 amino acids. The Oncomine TCR Beta short-read assay sequenced DNA from cultured CD4+ T cells. Genomic DNA was drawn out of CD4+ T cells grown in culture. TCRdb redid the calling of the PCR reads with MiXCR, one entry per CDR3 protein. The table shows 15,000 to 20,000 distinct CDR3 sequences, with less than 55% occurring only once. Treatment meaning: roughly 10-day PBMC culture with coronavirus spike peptide pools or control peptides (ViraFEST assay). Researchers reported culturing approximately 1.8 million PBMCs per well with approximately 10 IU/ml IL-2 and about 9 ug/ml peptide pools. The source of the sample is a study of vaccination and CD4 T cells after COVID-19. Study overall: Post-COVID samples were collected a median about 3.5 months following diagnosis, spanning 35 to 161.

V usage is TRBV6-1 and J usage is TRBJ1-1, with D tentatively TRBD1 (5 bases). Sample: cultured CD4+ T cells from blood. The sequence came from a human donor with COVID-19. CDR3 amino acids: CASTSNGGRNTEAFF. CDR3 in DNA: TGTGCCAGCACTTCAAACGGGGGTCGGAACACTGAAGCTTTCTTT.